Presented here are 16 T cell receptor beta chains from one specimen sequenced in a study of T cells after yellow fever vaccination (dated by TCRdb to about 2019). The library was prepared using 5' RACE. For sequencing, an Illumina HiSeq 2500 was employed. The raw public reads went through TCRdb reprocessing: fastp at Q25, MiXCR clone calling, in-frame beta chains kept. Identical CDR3 protein sequences are pooled into one entry, listed with their most common genes and DNA. This sample gives 500,000 to 650,000 distinct CDR3 sequences in total; roughly 12% of them show up just once. The ten largest account for about an eighth of the sample. Interpreted using the paper, the treatment or condition label stands for: live attenuated yellow fever vaccine strain. Sequenced here: PBMCs, sampled on the day of the yellow fever booster vaccination. The receptors derive from a man aged 25-45 years who received the YFV17D yellow fever vaccine.

The V call is TRBV29-1, the J call TRBJ1-1, with 8 bases matching TRBD1. The J segment lost 8 bases and the V segment lost 2 bases, leaving 7 bases of the junction unmatched. Germline V gene lookup returns CDR1 SQVTM and CDR2 ANQGSEA. This CDR3 spans 13 amino acids. The CDR3 protein is CSVESPGGSEAFF. The CDR3 DNA reads as TGCAGCGTTGAATCGCCAGGGGGCTCGGAAGCTTTCTTT.

The chain is built from TRBV20-1 and TRBJ2-5, with TRBD1 identical over 9 bases. CDR1 and CDR2 (germline): DFQATT, SNEGSKA (reference sequence). V shed 5 bases and J 5 bases; nucleotides not matched to a gene: 6. The CDR3 consists of 13 residues. The CDR3 nucleotides read TGCAGTGCTCCAACAGGGGGCGGGGAGACCCAGTACTTC. Its protein product is CSAPTGGGETQYF.

This clonotype showed up just a few times. This rearrangement joins TRBV20-1 to TRBJ1-5; possible D gene TRBD1, 5 bases. The V gene lost 2 bases and the J gene lost 0 bases, with 11 bases spanning the gap. Germline-derived CDR1 and CDR2 are DFQATT and SNEGSKA (reference sequence). This CDR3 spans 15 amino acids. For the CDR3, the DNA is TGCAGTGCTAGATCGCAGGGAGTTAGCAATCAGCCCCAGCATTTT. Amino acids: CSARSQGVSNQPQHF.

This clonotype was counted between two and nine times. The chain combines TRBV7-9 with TRBJ2-2; D is perhaps TRBD1 (5 bases). The V and J ends lost 5 bases and 0 bases respectively, with 13 bases between them. The germline gives CDR1 SEHNR, CDR2 FQNEAQ (reference sequence). This CDR3 comprises 16 residues. The DNA for the CDR3 is TGTGCCAGCAGCCCACGACAGTCAACGAACACCGGGGAGCTGTTTTTT. Protein product: CASSPRQSTNTGELFF.

This clonotype occurred many times. The rearrangement joins TRBV11-2 to TRBJ2-1; 12 bases map to TRBD2. This CDR3 region has 15 residues. The germline V gene has CDR1 SGHAT and CDR2 FQNNGV. The ends lost 4 bases at V and 8 bases at J; junction bases unmatched: 6. CDR3 coding DNA: TGTGCCAGCAGCTCTCTAGCGGGAGGGCCGGATGAGCAGTTCTTC. Residues: CASSSLAGGPDEQFF.

This clonotype was found many times. The CDR3 loop is CASSSRSGRGETQYF. DNA of the CDR3: TGTGCCAGCAGTTCCCGCAGTGGGAGAGGGGAGACCCAGTACTTC. V gene TRBV5-4 combines with J gene TRBJ2-5; TRBD2 is a possible D gene (5 bases). Trimming shortened V by 5 bases and J by 5 bases, and 19 bases separated the two germline ends. Germline V gene sequence: CDR1 SGHNT, CDR2 YYREEE (reference sequence). CDR3 length: 15 amino acids.

This clonotype has more than one count but fewer than ten. This chain joins TRBV2 and TRBJ2-5, with D hard to call. V dropped 8 bases and J dropped 3 bases, with 10 bases sitting between them. This CDR3 has 12 residues. CDR1 is SNHLY and CDR2 is FYNNEI in the germline V gene. This CDR3 reads CASGRGKETQYF. The CDR3 region has the DNA TGTGCCAGCGGCCGTGGAAAAGAGACCCAGTACTTC.

This clonotype was observed at least ten times. The rearrangement joins TRBV5-1 to TRBJ2-3, with a possible D match to TRBD2 (6 bases). This CDR3 has 14 residues. Trimming left V 7 bases short and J 6 bases short, with 18 bases between. Germline CDR1 SGHRS, CDR2 YFSETQ. CDR3 bases: TGCGCCAGCGCTTTGAGCGGGCCGTTGGATACGCAGTATTTT. This gives the protein CASALSGPLDTQYF.

This chain uses TRBV19 with TRBJ1-5; D perhaps matches TRBD1 (5 bases). Per germline, CDR1 LNHDA and CDR2 SQIVND (reference sequence). Trimming left V 10 bases short and J 4 bases short, with 14 bases between. CDR3 size: 13 residues. The CDR3 spells CATSIQENQPQHF. In DNA form, the CDR3 reads TGTGCCACGTCAATACAGGAGAATCAGCCCCAGCATTTT.

This clonotype was observed a few times. The rearrangement joins TRBV20-1 to TRBJ2-1, with D perhaps matching TRBD1 or TRBD2 (5 bases each). The CDR3 covers 16 residues. Germline loops: CDR1 DFQATT, CDR2 SNEGSKA (reference sequence). Trimming took 0 bases from V and 2 from J, leaving 14 bases between them. CDR3 DNA sequence: TGCAGTGCTAGAGATCAGGGCAACGGGGCCTACAATGAGCAGTTCTTC. It is translated as CSARDQGNGAYNEQFF.

The genes are TRBV7-2 and TRBJ2-5, with 8 positions matching TRBD1. Germline CDR1 is SGHTA and CDR2 is FQGNSA. CDR3 length: 14 amino acids. V lost 8 bases to trimming and J lost 7 bases; unmatched junction nucleotides: 12. CDR3 sequence reads: CASALGQGRVTQYF. For the CDR3, the DNA is TGTGCCAGCGCCCTAGGACAGGGAAGGGTGACCCAGTACTTC.

The CDR3: CASSLGTVTSTDTQYF. The CDR3 DNA is TGCGCCAGCAGCTTAGGGACGGTTACTAGCACAGATACGCAGTATTTT. The J gene is TRBJ2-3, the V gene TRBV5-1; the D call may be TRBD1 or TRBD2 (5 bases each). The germline CDR1 and CDR2 sequences are SGHRS and YFSETQ. The CDR3 totals 16 residues. V lost 2 bases to trimming and J lost 0 bases, with 13 bases between them.

This clonotype was observed at least ten times. The V call is TRBV6-4, the J call TRBJ2-3; no definite D call. CDR1 is MRHNA and CDR2 is SNTAGT in the germline V gene. The CDR3 runs 15 residues. V was trimmed by 10 bases and J by 6 bases, leaving 23 bases between them. The CDR3 protein is CAIHMSMIPRDTQYF. CDR3 nucleotide sequence: TGTGCCATCCACATGTCCATGATCCCCCGGGATACGCAGTATTTT.

The V call is TRBV12-3 or TRBV12-4, the J call TRBJ2-7; D gene ambiguous. CDR3 length: 17 amino acids. The V gene lost 7 bases and the J gene lost 4 bases, with 26 bases spanning the gap. The CDR3 spells CASTPDRAGGIAYEQYF. CDR3 DNA sequence: TGTGCCAGCACCCCGGATCGTGCTGGCGGCATCGCGTACGAGCAGTACTTC.

This clonotype was counted once. CDR3 sequence (DNA): TGTGCCAGCAGCCAAGAACGTGGCTACACCTTC. It yields the protein CASSQERGYTF. The chain links TRBV3-1 to TRBJ1-2; D unresolved. V was pared by 0 bases and J by 7 bases, with 3 bases between. This CDR3 region has 11 residues. Germline V gives CDR1 LGHDT, CDR2 YNNKEL (reference sequence).

This chain uses TRBV12-3 or TRBV12-4 with TRBJ2-7; 7 positions match TRBD2. The CDR3 contains 14 residues. V trimming: 7 bases; J trimming: 1 base; junction bases outside the gene matches: 7. The CDR3 spells CASKKRDASYEQYF. As DNA, the CDR3 is TGTGCCAGCAAAAAGCGGGACGCTTCCTACGAGCAGTACTTC.